Each of the 8 T cell receptor gamma chains below was sequenced from the same sample in a study of gamma delta lymphoproliferative disorders and STAT genes. PBMCs from patients and controls supplied the genomic DNA for sequencing. TCRdb re-called the multiplex PCR reads using CATT. The repertoire holds more than 2,000 gamma-chain clones, with roughly 8.9% as singletons. Material: blood. The receptors here all came from a human donor with gamma-delta T-cell large granular lymphocyte leukemia.

This clone was counted a few times. In the same sample, other DNA sequences code for this CDR3. The genes are TRGV3 and TRGJ1 or TRGJ2. TCRdb supplies no J gene; here it was assigned by aligning the nucleotide sequence to germline. From germline, CDR1 is VTNTFY and CDR2 YDVSTARD (reference sequence). The J segment lost 7 bases and the V segment lost 0 bases, leaving 6 bases of the junction unmatched. The CDR3 runs to 13 residues. The CDR3 reads CATWDRPRYKKLF. The CDR3 DNA sequence: TGTGCCACCTGGGACAGGCCGAGGTATAAGAAACTCTTT.

This clone is labeled medium-sized. CDR3 residues: CATWDGSNYYKKLF. The CDR3 coding sequence is TGTGCCACCTGGGACGGGTCGAATTATTATAAGAAACTCTTT. The chain joins TRGV3 to TRGJ1 or TRGJ2. The J gene, missing from TCRdb, was assigned here through DNA to germline matching. V dropped 3 bases and J dropped 0; count of bases not matched to a gene: 5. Germline V gives CDR1 VTNTFY, CDR2 YDVSTARD (reference sequence). The CDR3 is 14 amino acids.

This clone is hyperexpanded in the sample. The sample holds other DNA sequences that translate to the same CDR3. The CDR3 DNA sequence: TGTGCCTTGTGGGAGGTGCGTGAGTTGGGCAAAAAAATCAAGGTATTT. It yields the protein CALWEVRELGKKIKVF. The chain recombines TRGV9 with TRGJP. TCRdb does not report a J gene; here it was assigned by matching the DNA to germline references. This CDR3 comprises 16 residues. J gave up 7 bases and V 0 bases, and 3 bases lay outside the gene matches. Germline V CDR1 and CDR2: GITISATS, ISYDGTV (reference sequence).

In its sample, this clone is medium-sized (0.01 to 0.1%). Because the CDR3's place on the DNA is in doubt, the DNA is left out and the CDR3 is given as listed by TCRdb. CDR3 region: CTTVPAGLGTQIRYYYKKLF. There is no J gene call, but TRGV11 is given as the V gene. TRGV11 carries the ORF label, with uncertain function. With termini counted, the CDR3 has 20 amino acids.

Regarding this clone: This may be a read error, as it is one base from a much larger clone. This same CDR3 is encoded by further DNA sequences in the sample. The V gene is TRGV11, the J gene TRGJP1. The J gene, left out of TCRdb, was set here by checking the DNA against germline. Being an ORF, TRGV11 has a function that is uncertain. The CDR3 loop spans 13 amino acids. Losses at the gene ends were 4 bases for V and 8 bases for J; bases not matched to a gene: 4. CDR3 in amino acids: CACWISPGWFKIF. The CDR3 nucleotides read TGTGCCTGCTGGATTAGCCCAGGTTGGTTCAAGATATTT.

To note about this clone: This sample includes further DNA sequences coding for the same CDR3. The V segment is TRGV2, and no J call was made. The CDR3 consists of 10 residues. CDR1 and CDR2 from the germline V gene are EGSNGY and YDSYNSKV. As DNA, the CDR3 is TGTGCCACCTGGGCATGCTTAGGGCTTTTT. Its protein product is CATWACLGLF.

This clone is labeled medium-sized. The V and J genes are TRGV2 and TRGJP2. As TCRdb names no J gene, one was assigned here on the basis of a DNA match to germline. The CDR3 runs 13 residues. V dropped 2 bases and J dropped 6; count of bases not matched to a gene: 3. Germline V lookup: CDR1 EGSNGY, CDR2 YDSYNSKV. The CDR3 nucleotides read TGTGCCACCTGGGACGTGGGTGATTGGATCAAGACGTTT. Protein sequence: CATWDVGDWIKTF.

By frequency in the sample, this clone is medium-sized. The CDR3 protein is CATWDPKNYYKKLF. The CDR3, as DNA: TGTGCCACCTGGGACCCCAAGAATTATTATAAGAAACTCTTT. The gene calls are TRGV3 and TRGJ1 or TRGJ2. The J gene, missing from TCRdb, was assigned here through DNA to germline matching. Unmatched junction bases numbered 5, after V lost 3 bases and J lost 0 bases. CDR1 VTNTFY and CDR2 YDVSTARD come from the germline V gene (reference sequence). This CDR3 region has 14 residues.